Detailed here is one T cell receptor (beta chain). The source of the sample is a study of blood T cell repertoires in COVID-19. Study-wide context: From the United States, Italy and Spain came samples of acute and convalescent COVID-19.

Participants spanned ages about 18 to 100 years and resided in 20 to 30 US areas. TCRdb keeps only in-frame clones here, not all; method: immunoSEQ multiplex PCR. The sample shows about 200,000 clones, roughly 84% of them seen only once. V lost 3 bases to trimming and J lost 0 bases; unmatched junction nucleotides: 4. Germline V gene sequence: CDR1 KGHSH, CDR2 LQKENI. The CDR3 sequence is 15 residues long. The clonotype was recovered from a man in his forties or fifties who had recovered from COVID-19. Sequencing input: PBMCs or T cells enriched from blood (not recorded which). The chain couples TRBV18 to TRBJ1-1; TRBD1 matches 7 bases. CDR3 sequence: CASSPDRDLNTEAFF. The CDR3 DNA is TGTGCCAGCTCACCCGACAGGGACTTGAACACTGAAGCTTTCTTT.